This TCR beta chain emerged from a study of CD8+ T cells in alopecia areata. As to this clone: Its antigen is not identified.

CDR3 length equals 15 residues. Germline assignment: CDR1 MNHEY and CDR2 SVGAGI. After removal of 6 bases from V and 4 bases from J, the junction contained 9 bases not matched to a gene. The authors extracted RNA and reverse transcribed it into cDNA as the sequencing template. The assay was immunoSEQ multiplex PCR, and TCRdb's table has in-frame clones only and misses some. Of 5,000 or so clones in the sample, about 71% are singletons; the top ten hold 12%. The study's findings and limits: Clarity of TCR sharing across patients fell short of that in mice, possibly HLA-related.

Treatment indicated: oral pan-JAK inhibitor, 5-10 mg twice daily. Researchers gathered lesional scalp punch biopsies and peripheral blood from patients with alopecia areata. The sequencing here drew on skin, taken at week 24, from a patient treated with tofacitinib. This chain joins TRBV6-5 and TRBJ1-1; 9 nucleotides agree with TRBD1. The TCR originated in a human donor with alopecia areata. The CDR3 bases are TGTGCCAGCAGGAGAAGACAGGGGGAAAGCACTGAAGCTTTCTTT. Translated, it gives CASRRRQGESTEAFF.